This TCR beta chain is drawn from a study of blood T cell repertoires in COVID-19. For the study at large: Specimens from acute and convalescent COVID-19 originated in the United States, Italy and Spain. The cDNA or gDNA used as material had been derived from T cells, B-cell-depleted T cells, or PBMCs.

Original processing notes: The assay estimated nucleated cells by amplifying reference gene primers. This table comes from immunoSEQ multiplex PCR, and its TCRdb copy is limited to in-frame clones, with some not included. V, J and clone size are those of that table, while D and trimming were read from the DNA. The repertoire holds about 80,000 clones, with about nine tenths as singletons. Sequenced material: peripheral blood. The receptor comes from an elderly woman with acute or convalescent COVID-19.

The CDR3 spells CASSPGQGATPVYGYTF. The DNA of the CDR3 is TGTGCCAGCAGCCCCGGACAGGGGGCAACACCCGTCTATGGCTACACCTTC. The chain uses TRBV5-4 and TRBJ1-2, with TRBD1 identical over 11 bases. CDR3 length: 17 residues. Germline V gene lookup returns CDR1 SGHNT and CDR2 YYREEE (reference sequence). V lost 4 bases to trimming and J lost 4 bases; unmatched junction nucleotides: 12.